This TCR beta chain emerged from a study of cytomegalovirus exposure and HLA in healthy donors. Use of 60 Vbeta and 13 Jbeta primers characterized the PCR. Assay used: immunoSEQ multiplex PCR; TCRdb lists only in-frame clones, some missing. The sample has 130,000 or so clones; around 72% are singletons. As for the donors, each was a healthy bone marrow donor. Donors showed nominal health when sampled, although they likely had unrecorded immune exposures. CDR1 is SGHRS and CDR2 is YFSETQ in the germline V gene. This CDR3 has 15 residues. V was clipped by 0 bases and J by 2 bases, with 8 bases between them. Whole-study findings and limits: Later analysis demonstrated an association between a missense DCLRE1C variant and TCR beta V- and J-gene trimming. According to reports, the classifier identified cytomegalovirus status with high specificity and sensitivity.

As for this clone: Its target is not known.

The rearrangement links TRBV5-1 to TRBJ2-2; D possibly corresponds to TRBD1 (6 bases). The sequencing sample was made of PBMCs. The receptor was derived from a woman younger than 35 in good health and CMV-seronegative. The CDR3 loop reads CASSLEQGNTGELFF. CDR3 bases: TGCGCCAGCAGCTTGGAACAGGGAAACACCGGGGAGCTGTTTTTT. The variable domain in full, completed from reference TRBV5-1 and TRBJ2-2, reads KAGVTQTPRYLIKTRGQQVTLSCSPISGHRSVSWYQQTPGQGLQFLFEYFSETQRNKGNFPGRFSGRQFSNSRSEMNVSTLELGDSALYLCASSLEQGNTGELFFGEGSRLTVL.